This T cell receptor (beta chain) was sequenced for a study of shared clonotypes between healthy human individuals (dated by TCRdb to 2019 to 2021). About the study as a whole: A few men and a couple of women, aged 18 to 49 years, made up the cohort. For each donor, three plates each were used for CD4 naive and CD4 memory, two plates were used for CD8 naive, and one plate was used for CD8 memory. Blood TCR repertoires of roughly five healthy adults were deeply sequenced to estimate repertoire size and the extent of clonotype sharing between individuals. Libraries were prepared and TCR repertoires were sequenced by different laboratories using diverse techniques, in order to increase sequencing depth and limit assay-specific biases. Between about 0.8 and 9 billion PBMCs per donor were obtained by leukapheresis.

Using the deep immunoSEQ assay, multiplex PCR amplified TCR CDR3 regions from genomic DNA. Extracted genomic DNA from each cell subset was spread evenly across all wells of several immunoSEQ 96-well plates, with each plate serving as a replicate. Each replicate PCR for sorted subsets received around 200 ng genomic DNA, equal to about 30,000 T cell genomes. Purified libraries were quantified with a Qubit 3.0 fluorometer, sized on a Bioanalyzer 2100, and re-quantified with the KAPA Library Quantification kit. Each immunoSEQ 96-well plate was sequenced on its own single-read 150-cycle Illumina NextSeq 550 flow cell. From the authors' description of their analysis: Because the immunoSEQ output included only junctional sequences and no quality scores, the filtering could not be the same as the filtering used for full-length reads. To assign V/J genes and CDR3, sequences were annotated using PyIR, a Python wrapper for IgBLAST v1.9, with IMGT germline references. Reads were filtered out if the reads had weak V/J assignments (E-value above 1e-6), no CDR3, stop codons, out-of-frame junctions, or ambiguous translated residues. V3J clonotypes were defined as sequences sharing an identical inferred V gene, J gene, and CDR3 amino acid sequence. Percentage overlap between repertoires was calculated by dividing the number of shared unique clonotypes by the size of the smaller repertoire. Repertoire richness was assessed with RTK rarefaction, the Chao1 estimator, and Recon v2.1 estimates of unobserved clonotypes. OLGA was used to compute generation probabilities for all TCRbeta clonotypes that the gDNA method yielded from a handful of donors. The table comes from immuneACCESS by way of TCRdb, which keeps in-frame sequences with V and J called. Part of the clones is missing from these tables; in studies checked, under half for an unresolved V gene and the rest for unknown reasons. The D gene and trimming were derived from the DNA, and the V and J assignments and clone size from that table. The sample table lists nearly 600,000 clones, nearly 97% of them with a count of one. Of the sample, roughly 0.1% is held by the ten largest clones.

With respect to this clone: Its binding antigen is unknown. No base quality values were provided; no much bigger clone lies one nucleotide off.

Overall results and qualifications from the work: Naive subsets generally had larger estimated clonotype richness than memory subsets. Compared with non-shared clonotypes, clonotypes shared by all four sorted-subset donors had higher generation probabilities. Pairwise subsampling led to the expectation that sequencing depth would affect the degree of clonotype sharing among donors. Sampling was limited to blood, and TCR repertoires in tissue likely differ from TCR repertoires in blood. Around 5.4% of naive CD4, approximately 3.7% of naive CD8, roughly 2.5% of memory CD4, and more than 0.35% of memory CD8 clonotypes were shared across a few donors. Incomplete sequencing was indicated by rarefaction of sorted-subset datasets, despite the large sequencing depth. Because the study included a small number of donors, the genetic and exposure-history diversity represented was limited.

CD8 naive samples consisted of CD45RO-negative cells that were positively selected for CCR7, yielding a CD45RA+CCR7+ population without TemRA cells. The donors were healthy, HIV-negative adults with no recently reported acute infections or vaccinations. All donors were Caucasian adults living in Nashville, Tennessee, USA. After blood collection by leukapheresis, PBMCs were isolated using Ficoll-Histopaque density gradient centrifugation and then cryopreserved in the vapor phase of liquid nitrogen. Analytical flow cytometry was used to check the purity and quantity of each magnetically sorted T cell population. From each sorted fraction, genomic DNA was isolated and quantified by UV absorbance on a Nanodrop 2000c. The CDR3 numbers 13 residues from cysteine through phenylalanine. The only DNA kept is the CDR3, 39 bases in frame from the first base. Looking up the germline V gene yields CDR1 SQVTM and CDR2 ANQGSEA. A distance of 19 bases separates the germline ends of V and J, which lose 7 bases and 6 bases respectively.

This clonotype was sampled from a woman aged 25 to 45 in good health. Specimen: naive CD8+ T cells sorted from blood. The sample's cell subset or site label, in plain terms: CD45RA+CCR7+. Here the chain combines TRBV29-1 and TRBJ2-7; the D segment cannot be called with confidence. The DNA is TGCAGCGCCGTGTCAGGTCCCATGGGCGAGCAGTACTTC. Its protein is CSAVSGPMGEQYF.